Included here is one TCR beta chain sequence, with context. V lost 3 bases and J 3 bases, leaving 11 bases between the germline ends. Looked up from germline, CDR1 is MNHNS and CDR2 is SASEGT. CDR3 length: 15 residues. These data are taken from a study of blood T cell repertoires in COVID-19. This table comes from immunoSEQ multiplex PCR, and its TCRdb copy is limited to in-frame clones, with some not included. In the table there are almost 400,000 clones, roughly 90% of which are singletons. The receptor's source is a woman aged 30 to 39 with acute COVID-19. The sample comprised PBMCs or T cells enriched from blood (not recorded which). The chain uses TRBV6-1 and TRBJ1-4; tentatively, D is TRBD1 (6 bases). CDR3 amino acids: CASSENDRSNEKLFF. DNA for the CDR3: TGTGCCAGCAGTGAGAATGACAGGTCTAATGAAAAACTGTTTTTT.